Each of the 26 T cell receptor beta chains below was sequenced from the same sample in a study of cytomegalovirus exposure and HLA in healthy donors. The PCR ran on 60 Vbeta and 13 Jbeta primers. TCRdb keeps only in-frame clones here, not all; method: immunoSEQ multiplex PCR. The table has more than 65,000 clones, about four fifths seen once. The sample was PBMCs. These receptor sequences come from a man younger than 30 in good health and CMV-seropositive.

The V gene is TRBV9, the J gene TRBJ2-1, with 9 bases aligning to TRBD2. The V gene end was trimmed by 0 bases and the J gene end by 8 bases; junction bases not matched to a gene: 6. The germline gives CDR1 SGDLS, CDR2 YYNGEE. The CDR3 covers 15 residues. The DNA for the CDR3 is TGTGCCAGCAGCGTAGGAGGGACTAGCCTCCATGAGCAGTTCTTC. Its translation is CASSVGGTSLHEQFF.

The chain links TRBV4-1 to TRBJ1-2, with TRBD1 identical over 7 bases. Trimming took 4 bases from V and 7 from J; bases not matched to a gene: 12. CDR3 length equals 15 residues. Germline assignment: CDR1 MGHRA and CDR2 YSYEKL. The DNA for the CDR3 is TGCGCCAGCAGCCTGGGGTTAGGGGGCCGGGGTGGCTACACCTTC. It is translated as CASSLGLGGRGGYTF.

The V and J genes are TRBV5-1 and TRBJ2-1; D gene uncertain. The length of the CDR3 is 13 residues. CDR1 SGHRS and CDR2 YFSETQ come from the germline V gene. V lost 4 bases, J lost 10 bases, and 15 bases lay in between. Here the CDR3 reads CASSLPGAPEQFF. Here the CDR3 DNA reads TGCGCCAGCAGCCTGCCCGGAGCCCCCGAGCAGTTCTTC.

The chain uses TRBV7-9 and TRBJ1-5; D not certain. CDR1 and CDR2 (germline): SEHNR, FQNEAQ (reference sequence). The V and J ends lost 1 base and 7 bases respectively, with 14 bases between them. The CDR3 runs 15 residues. The CDR3 DNA reads TGTGCCAGCAGCTTAGGGTCTGGTGTGGAGCAGCCCCAGCATTTT. The encoded protein is CASSLGSGVEQPQHF.

This chain uses TRBV14 with TRBJ2-1, with D unclear. This CDR3 has 13 residues. V gave up 2 bases and J gave up 5 bases, with 7 bases separating them. The germline V gene has CDR1 SGHDN and CDR2 FVKESK. The CDR3 coding sequence is TGTGCCAGCAGCCAACAACTTGACAATGAGCAGTTCTTC. Translating it yields CASSQQLDNEQFF.

The rearrangement links TRBV29-1 to TRBJ2-5, with D possibly matching TRBD2 (5 bases). The germline V gene has CDR1 SQVTM and CDR2 ANQGSEA. Deletions cut 0 bases from V and 5 bases from J, with 10 bases between. The CDR3 is 13 residues long. The DNA for the CDR3 is TGCAGCGTTGAAGACGGGGAAGGCGAGACCCAGTACTTC. It yields the protein CSVEDGEGETQYF.

This sequence joins TRBV4-1 and TRBJ2-1; 7 bases are a match to TRBD1. The CDR3 has 15 residues. The germline V gene has CDR1 MGHRA and CDR2 YSYEKL. V trimming: 2 bases; J trimming: 6 bases; junction bases outside the gene matches: 7. The DNA for the CDR3 is TGCGCCAGCAGCCAACTAAGGGCAGGGGGCAATGAGCAGTTCTTC. Translated: CASSQLRAGGNEQFF.

The chain has TRBV27 and TRBJ1-1; 8 bases map to TRBD1. Unmatched junction bases numbered 7, after V lost 5 bases and J lost 5 bases. Germline CDR1 and CDR2: MNHEY and SMNVEV (reference sequence). CDR3 length equals 14 residues. CDR3 protein: CASSLDRGGTEAFF. The CDR3, as DNA: TGTGCCAGCAGTCTCGACAGGGGAGGAACTGAAGCTTTCTTT.

V gene TRBV15 combines with J gene TRBJ1-2; D gene unclear. The CDR3 runs 16 residues. In germline, CDR1 is LNHNV, CDR2 YYDKDF (reference sequence). V lost 0 bases to trimming and J lost 0 bases, with 11 bases between them. For the CDR3, the DNA is TGTGCCACCAGCAGAGAGGGCGGGGAATCTAACTATGGCTACACCTTC. Protein sequence: CATSREGGESNYGYTF. Combining the CDR3 with reference TRBV15 and TRBJ1-2 gives the whole variable domain DAMVIQNPRYQVTQFGKPVTLSCSQTLNHNVMYWYQQKSSQAPKLLFHYYDKDFNNEADTPDNFQSRRPNTSFCFLDIRSPGLGDTAMYLCATSREGGESNYGYTFGSGTRLTVV.

CDR3 region: CASSLHPGNTEAFF. CDR3 sequence (DNA): TGTGCCAGCAGCCTCCATCCGGGGAACACTGAAGCTTTCTTT. The chain combines TRBV9 with TRBJ1-1, with no clear D. This CDR3 has 14 residues. The V end was cut by 4 bases, the J end by 1 base, with 11 bases between. The V gene's germline CDR1 is SGDLS and CDR2 YYNGEE.

The chain joins TRBV10-3 to TRBJ2-7; 10 bases are shared with TRBD2. This CDR3 region has 15 residues. Germline trimming cut 3 bases from V and 5 bases from J; bases unmatched to any gene: 7. CDR1 is ENHRY, CDR2 SYGVKD, per germline. For the CDR3, the DNA is TGTGCCATCAGTGACAAGCGGGAGGGTCTCCACGAGCAGTACTTC. It yields the protein CAISDKREGLHEQYF.

The rearrangement uses TRBV9 and TRBJ2-1; TRBD2 might be the D (5 bases). V was trimmed by 4 bases and J by 6 bases, leaving 14 bases between them. The germline gives CDR1 SGDLS, CDR2 YYNGEE. This CDR3 contains 14 residues. In DNA form, the CDR3 reads TGTGCCAGCAGCCCCCGGGGAGTCGGCAATGAGCAGTTCTTC. Protein product: CASSPRGVGNEQFF.

The V and J genes are TRBV5-6 and TRBJ2-7; 14 bases are a match to TRBD2. V trimming: 0 bases; J trimming: 4 bases; junction bases outside the gene matches: 12. Germline assignment: CDR1 SGHDT and CDR2 YYEEEE. The CDR3 runs to 19 residues. The CDR3, as DNA: TGTGCCAGCAGCTTGGGCACGGGACTAGCGGGAGAGATACGATACGAGCAGTACTTC. This codes for CASSLGTGLAGEIRYEQYF.

The chain has TRBV14 and TRBJ2-5, with 14 bases aligning to TRBD2. Losses at the gene ends were 4 bases for V and 4 bases for J; bases not matched to a gene: 2. There are 15 residues in the CDR3. Germline lookup yields CDR1 SGHDN and CDR2 FVKESK. The CDR3 region is CASSPGLAGGETQYF. The CDR3 DNA reads TGTGCCAGCAGCCCCGGACTAGCGGGAGGAGAGACCCAGTACTTC.

This chain joins TRBV27 and TRBJ2-7; D possibly corresponds to TRBD2 (6 bases). Germline lookup yields CDR1 MNHEY and CDR2 SMNVEV (reference sequence). The ends were cut back, 6 bases at V and 2 bases at J, with 11 bases in the middle. The CDR3 runs to 13 residues. In nucleotides, the CDR3 is TGTGCCAGCAGAGGGAGGCCCACCTACGAGCAGTACTTC. It yields the protein CASRGRPTYEQYF.

This clone was counted a few times. The rearrangement links TRBV6-1 to TRBJ2-3; the D gene is possibly TRBD2 (5 bases). V was cut by 4 bases and J by 2 bases, with 13 bases left in between. Germline CDR1 and CDR2: MNHNS and SASEGT. This CDR3 is 15 amino acids long. DNA for the CDR3: TGTGCCAGCAGTGCAATTAGCGCATTCACAGATACGCAGTATTTT. Encoded protein: CASSAISAFTDTQYF.

This chain uses TRBV7-3 with TRBJ2-7; unclear D gene. CDR1 is SGHTA, CDR2 FQGTGA, per germline. The CDR3 loop spans 15 amino acids. Trimming took 3 bases from V and 6 from J, leaving 18 bases between them. The CDR3 reads CASSFLGAAPSEQYF. DNA of the CDR3: TGTGCCAGCAGCTTCTTAGGAGCCGCGCCCTCCGAGCAGTACTTC.

The rearrangement uses TRBV20-1 and TRBJ2-1; weak D call: TRBD2 (6 bases). The V gene lost 5 bases and the J gene lost 14 bases, with 13 bases spanning the gap. Per germline, CDR1 DFQATT and CDR2 SNEGSKA (reference sequence). The CDR3 has 10 residues. CDR3 bases: TGCAGTGCTGGGGGGTGGGATGAGTTCTTC. Protein product: CSAGGWDEFF.

This clone has a single count. This chain links TRBV7-9 with TRBJ2-7, with TRBD1 matching over 7 bases. Germline-derived CDR1 and CDR2 are SEHNR and FQNEAQ (reference sequence). V lost 1 base to trimming and J lost 2 bases; unmatched junction nucleotides: 2. The CDR3 extends over 14 amino acids. CDR3 sequence reads: CASSLDTGAYEQYF. In DNA form, the CDR3 reads TGTGCCAGCAGCTTAGACACAGGGGCCTACGAGCAGTACTTC.

In its sample, this clone was seen a few times. V is TRBV7-8 and J is TRBJ1-2, with 7 bases fitting TRBD1. The germline gives CDR1 SGHVS, CDR2 FQNEAQ. The CDR3 covers 16 residues. Germline trimming cut 5 bases from V and 6 bases from J; bases unmatched to any gene: 15. CDR3 nucleotide sequence: TGTGCCAGCAGCGATCGACAGGGAATGCGAGGAAATGGCTACACCTTC. As protein: CASSDRQGMRGNGYTF.

This chain joins TRBV27 and TRBJ2-7; D may be TRBD1 (5 bases). Trimming took 2 bases from V and 3 from J, leaving 11 bases between them. The CDR3 runs to 14 residues. From germline, CDR1 is MNHEY and CDR2 SMNVEV (reference sequence). The CDR3 region is CASSLTGANYEQYF. The DNA of the CDR3 is TGTGCCAGCAGTTTAACAGGCGCCAACTACGAGCAGTACTTC.

The table lists this clone with a count of one. The chain employs TRBV6-5 and TRBJ2-1; possibly TRBD2 for D (6 bases). Trimming stripped 0 bases from V and 4 bases from J, with 10 bases between. This CDR3 has 15 amino acids. The germline CDR1 and CDR2 sequences are MNHEY and SVGAGI. The CDR3 bases are TGTGCCAGCAGTTACTCGGCTAGCGCTTACAATGAGCAGTTCTTC. As protein: CASSYSASAYNEQFF.

The chain joins TRBV6-1 to TRBJ2-5; D perhaps matches TRBD1 (6 bases). The last part of the DNA fits TRBJ2-7 better; the J call may be wrong. Germline V lookup: CDR1 MNHNS, CDR2 SASEGT. The CDR3 runs 12 residues. The CDR3 DNA reads as TGTGCCAGCTCCGGACAGCTGTACGAGCAGTACTTC. Residues: CASSGQLYEQYF.

This clone was observed once. This sequence joins TRBV15 and TRBJ1-2; 7 nucleotides match TRBD1. With 8 bases clipped from V and 2 bases from J, the junction kept 5 bases outside the gene matches. CDR1 LNHNV and CDR2 YYDKDF come from the germline V gene (reference sequence). The CDR3 totals 13 residues. The CDR3 loop reads CATSGQSNYGYTF. In nucleotides, the CDR3 is TGTGCCACCTCGGGACAGAGCAACTATGGCTACACCTTC.

The sample holds a few counts of this clone. V gene TRBV6-5 combines with J gene TRBJ1-1, with D possibly matching TRBD1 (6 bases). Germline loops: CDR1 MNHEY, CDR2 SVGAGI. This CDR3 comprises 13 residues. Trimming removed 4 bases from V and 6 bases from J, with 12 bases in between. CDR3 in DNA: TGTGCCAGCAGTTCACCAGGGGACGCTGAAGCTTTCTTT. Its protein product is CASSSPGDAEAFF.

This sequence joins TRBV27 and TRBJ2-5; TRBD2 is a possible D gene (5 bases). The V end was cut by 5 bases, the J end by 5 bases, with 9 bases between. Germline values: CDR1 MNHEY, CDR2 SMNVEV (reference sequence). This CDR3 spans 12 amino acids. The CDR3 DNA is TGTGCCAGCAGTCGAAGAGGGGAGACCCAGTACTTC. This gives the protein CASSRRGETQYF.